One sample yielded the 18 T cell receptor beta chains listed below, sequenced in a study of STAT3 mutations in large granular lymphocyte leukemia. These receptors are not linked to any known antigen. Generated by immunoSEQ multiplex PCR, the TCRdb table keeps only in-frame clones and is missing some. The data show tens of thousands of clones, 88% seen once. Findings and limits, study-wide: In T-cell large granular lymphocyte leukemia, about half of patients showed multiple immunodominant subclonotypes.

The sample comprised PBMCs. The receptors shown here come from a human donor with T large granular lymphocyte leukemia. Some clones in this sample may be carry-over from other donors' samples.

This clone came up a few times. Here the CDR3 reads CASRAGTGGSKTQYF. DNA of the CDR3: TGTGCCAGCAGGGCCGGGACAGGGGGCTCGAAGACCCAGTACTTC. This rearrangement joins TRBV2 to TRBJ2-5; 12 nucleotides agree with TRBD1. V gave up 6 bases and J gave up 6 bases; unmatched junction bases: 8. Germline V gives CDR1 SNHLY, CDR2 FYNNEI. The CDR3 runs to 15 residues.

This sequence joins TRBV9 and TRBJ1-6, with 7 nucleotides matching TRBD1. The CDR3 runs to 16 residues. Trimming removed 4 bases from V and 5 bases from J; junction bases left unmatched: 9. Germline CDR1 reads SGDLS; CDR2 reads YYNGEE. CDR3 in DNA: TGTGCCAGCAGCCGACAGGGACTGAAGAATAATTCACCCCTCCACTTT. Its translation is CASSRQGLKNNSPLHF.

For the CDR3, the DNA is TGTGCCAGCAGTCCCGGAGTTGGGAGAAAAGCTTTCTTT. It codes for CASSPGVGRKAFF. The chain is built from TRBV6-5 and TRBJ1-1; D remains unclear. CDR3 length equals 13 residues. Germline lookup yields CDR1 MNHEY and CDR2 SVGAGI. V lost 5 bases and J 9 bases, leaving 16 bases between the germline ends.

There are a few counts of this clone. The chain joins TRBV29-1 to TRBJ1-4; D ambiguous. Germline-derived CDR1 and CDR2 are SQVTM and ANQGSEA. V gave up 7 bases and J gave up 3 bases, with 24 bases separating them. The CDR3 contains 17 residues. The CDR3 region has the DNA TGCAGCGCCGAGATGAGTGATAGGAGGAGGGCTAATGAAAAACTGTTTTTT. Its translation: CSAEMSDRRRANEKLFF.

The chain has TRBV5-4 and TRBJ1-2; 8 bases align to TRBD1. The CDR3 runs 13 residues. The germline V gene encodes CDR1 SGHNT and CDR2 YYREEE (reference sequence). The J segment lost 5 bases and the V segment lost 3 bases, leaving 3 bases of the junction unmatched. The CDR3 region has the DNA TGTGCCAGCAGCTCCAACAGGGGGTATGGCTACACCTTC. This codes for CASSSNRGYGYTF.

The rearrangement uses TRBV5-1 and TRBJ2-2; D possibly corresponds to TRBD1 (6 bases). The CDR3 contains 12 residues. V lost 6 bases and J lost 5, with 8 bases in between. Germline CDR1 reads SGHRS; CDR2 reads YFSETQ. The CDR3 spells CASTTGTGELFF. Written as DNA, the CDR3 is TGCGCCAGCACCACAGGGACCGGGGAGCTGTTTTTT. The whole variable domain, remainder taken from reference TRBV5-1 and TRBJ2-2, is KAGVTQTPRYLIKTRGQQVTLSCSPISGHRSVSWYQQTPGQGLQFLFEYFSETQRNKGNFPGRFSGRQFSNSRSEMNVSTLELGDSALYLCASTTGTGELFFGEGSRLTVL.

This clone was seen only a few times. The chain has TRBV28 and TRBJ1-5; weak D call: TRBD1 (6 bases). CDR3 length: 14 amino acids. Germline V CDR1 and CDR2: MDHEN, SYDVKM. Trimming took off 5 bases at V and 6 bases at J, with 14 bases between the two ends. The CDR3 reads CASSSQGTGQPQHF. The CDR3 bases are TGTGCCAGCAGTAGCCAGGGGACCGGTCAGCCCCAGCATTTT.

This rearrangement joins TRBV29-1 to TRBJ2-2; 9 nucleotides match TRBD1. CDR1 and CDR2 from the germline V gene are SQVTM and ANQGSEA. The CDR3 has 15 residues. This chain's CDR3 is CSGGSGQGNTGELFF. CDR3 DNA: TGCAGTGGGGGTTCGGGACAGGGGAACACCGGGGAGCTGTTTTTT.

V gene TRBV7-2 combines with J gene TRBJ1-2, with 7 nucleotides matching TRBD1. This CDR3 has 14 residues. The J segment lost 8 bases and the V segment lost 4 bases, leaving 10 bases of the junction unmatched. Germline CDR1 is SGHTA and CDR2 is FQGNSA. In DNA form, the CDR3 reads TGTGCCAGCAGCTCCTACAGGGGAGCGGACGGCTACACCTTC. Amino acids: CASSSYRGADGYTF.

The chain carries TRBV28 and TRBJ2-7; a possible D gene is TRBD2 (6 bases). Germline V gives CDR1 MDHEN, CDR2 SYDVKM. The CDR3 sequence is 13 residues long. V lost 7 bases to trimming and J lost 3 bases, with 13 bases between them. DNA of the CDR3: TGTGCCAGCACACCGACGGGGGTCTACGAGCAGTACTTC. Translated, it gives CASTPTGVYEQYF.

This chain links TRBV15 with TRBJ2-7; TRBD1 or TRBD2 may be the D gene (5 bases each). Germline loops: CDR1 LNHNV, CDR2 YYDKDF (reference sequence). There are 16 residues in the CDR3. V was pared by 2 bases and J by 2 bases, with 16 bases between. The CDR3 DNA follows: TGTGCCACCAGCAGATCAACCGGGACGGTTACCTACGAGCAGTACTTC. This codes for CATSRSTGTVTYEQYF. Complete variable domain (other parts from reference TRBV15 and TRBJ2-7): DAMVIQNPRYQVTQFGKPVTLSCSQTLNHNVMYWYQQKSSQAPKLLFHYYDKDFNNEADTPDNFQSRRPNTSFCFLDIRSPGLGDTAMYLCATSRSTGTVTYEQYFGPGTRLTVT.

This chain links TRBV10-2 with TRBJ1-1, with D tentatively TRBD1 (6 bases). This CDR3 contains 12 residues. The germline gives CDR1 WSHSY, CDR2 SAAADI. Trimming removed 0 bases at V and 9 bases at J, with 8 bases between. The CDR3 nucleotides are TGCGCCAGCAGTGAGTCGGGGGCTCAAGCTTTCTTT. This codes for CASSESGAQAFF.

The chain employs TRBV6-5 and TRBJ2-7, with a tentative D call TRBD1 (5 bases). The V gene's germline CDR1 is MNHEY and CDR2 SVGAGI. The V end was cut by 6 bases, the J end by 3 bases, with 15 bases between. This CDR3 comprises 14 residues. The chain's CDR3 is CASSPLRENYEQYF. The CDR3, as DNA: TGTGCCAGCAGCCCTCTCAGGGAAAACTACGAGCAGTACTTC.

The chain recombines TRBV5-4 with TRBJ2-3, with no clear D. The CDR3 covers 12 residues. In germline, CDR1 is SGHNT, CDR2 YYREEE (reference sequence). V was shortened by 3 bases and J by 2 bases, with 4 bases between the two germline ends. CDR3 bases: TGTGCCAGCAGCTCATCCACAGATACGCAGTATTTT. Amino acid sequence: CASSSSTDTQYF.

CDR3 coding DNA: TGTGCCACTAACGGGCGGCTGCACGGTACGCAGTATTTT. Translating gives CATNGRLHGTQYF. This chain connects TRBV28 to TRBJ2-3; D is ambiguous. The CDR3 covers 13 residues. The germline CDR1 and CDR2 sequences are MDHEN and SYDVKM. V lost 10 bases and J lost 8, with 19 bases in between.

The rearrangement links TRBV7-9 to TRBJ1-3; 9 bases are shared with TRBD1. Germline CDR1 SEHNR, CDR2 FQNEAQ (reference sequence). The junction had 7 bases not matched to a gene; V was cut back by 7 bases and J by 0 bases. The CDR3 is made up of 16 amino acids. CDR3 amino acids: CASTHTGGNSGNTIYF. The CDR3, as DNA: TGTGCCAGCACGCATACAGGGGGCAACTCTGGAAACACCATATATTTT.

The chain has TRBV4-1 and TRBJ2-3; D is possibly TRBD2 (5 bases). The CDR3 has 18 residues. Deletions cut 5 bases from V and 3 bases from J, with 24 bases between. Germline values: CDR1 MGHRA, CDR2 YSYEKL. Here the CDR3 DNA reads TGCGCCAGCAGCTCCCGGTCCCCCGGGAAAGGGAAGACAGATACGCAGTATTTT. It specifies CASSSRSPGKGKTDTQYF.

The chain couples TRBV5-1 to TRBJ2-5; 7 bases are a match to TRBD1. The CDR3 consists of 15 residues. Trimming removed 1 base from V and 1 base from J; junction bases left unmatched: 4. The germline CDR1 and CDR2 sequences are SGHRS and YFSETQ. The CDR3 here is CASSLLTGSQETQYF. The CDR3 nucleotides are TGCGCCAGCAGCTTGCTGACAGGGTCCCAAGAGACCCAGTACTTC.